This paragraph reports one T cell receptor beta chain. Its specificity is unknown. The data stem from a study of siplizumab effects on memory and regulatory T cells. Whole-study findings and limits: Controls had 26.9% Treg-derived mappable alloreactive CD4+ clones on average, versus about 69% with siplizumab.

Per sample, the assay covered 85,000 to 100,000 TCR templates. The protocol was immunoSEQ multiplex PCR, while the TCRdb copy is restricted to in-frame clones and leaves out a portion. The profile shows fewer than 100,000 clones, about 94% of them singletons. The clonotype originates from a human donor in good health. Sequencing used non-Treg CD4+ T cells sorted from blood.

This CDR3 is CASSSYRDVDTEAFF. The DNA of the CDR3 is TGTGCCAGCTCAAGTTACAGGGATGTGGACACTGAAGCTTTCTTT. V gene TRBV18 combines with J gene TRBJ1-1; TRBD1 is a possible D gene (6 bases). V was trimmed by 5 bases and J by 3 bases, leaving 16 bases between them. The CDR3 totals 15 residues. The germline CDR1 and CDR2 sequences are KGHSH and LQKENI.